Below are 5 T cell receptor beta chains sequenced from a single sample in a study of blood T cells in healthy people across ages. The use of a sample-barcoded 5' primer and a J-beta primer mix characterized a second PCR of about 7 to 12 cycles. Via MiXCR, TCRdb re-called the 5' RACE reads, giving one row per CDR3 protein. The sample lists 800,000 or so distinct CDR3 sequences; approximately 25% were seen once. This sample was also put to use in a study of T cells of mothers and their children.

Sequenced material: blood. The receptors here all came from a boy younger than 18 in good health.

This clonotype was counted only a few times. The CDR3 bases are TGTGCTAGTGCCTCCGGGACAGGGGGCTCCAATGAGCAGTTCTTC. Protein product: CASASGTGGSNEQFF. This chain joins TRBV12-5 and TRBJ2-7; TRBD1 matches at 12 bases. The end of the DNA aligns better with TRBJ2-1, so the J call may be wrong. This CDR3 is built from 15 residues. From germline, CDR1 is LGHNT and CDR2 FRNRAP.

The chain uses TRBV12-3 or TRBV12-4 and TRBJ2-4; possible D gene TRBD1, 6 bases. This CDR3 is built from 16 residues. Trimming shortened V by 6 bases and J by 0 bases, and 15 bases separated the two germline ends. CDR3 nucleotides: TGTGCCAGCAGGCCTACAGGGTCGTTAGCCAAAAACATTCAGTACTTC. It yields the protein CASRPTGSLAKNIQYF.

J is TRBJ2-5 and V is TRBV3-1, with no clear D. Matching the DNA end better, TRBJ2-1 makes the J call doubtful. CDR1 is LGHDT, CDR2 YNNKEL, per germline (reference sequence). This CDR3 is built from 13 residues. The CDR3 nucleotides are TGTGCCAGCAGCCAAGGTCAGGCAAGTGAGCAGTTCTTC. It encodes CASSQGQASEQFF.

The chain is built from TRBV20-1 and TRBJ1-4, with 10 bases that match TRBD1. This CDR3 contains 16 residues. Germline V gives CDR1 DFQATT, CDR2 SNEGSKA (reference sequence). J gave up 9 bases and V 6 bases, and 16 bases lay outside the gene matches. In DNA, the CDR3 is TGCAGTGCCACGACAGGGGGCGGGCGGAGTCGACAAAAACTGTTTTTT. This sequence encodes CSATTGGGRSRQKLFF.

This clonotype was observed a few times. The chain combines TRBV4-3 with TRBJ2-7, with 8 bases aligning to TRBD2. Judging by the DNA end, TRBJ2-1 fits better; the J call may be wrong. Germline V CDR1 and CDR2: LGHNA, YSLEER. The CDR3 runs 17 residues. The chain's CDR3 is CASSQEYEAGVWDEQFF. The CDR3 DNA follows: TGCGCCAGCAGCCAAGAATATGAAGCGGGAGTGTGGGATGAGCAGTTCTTC.